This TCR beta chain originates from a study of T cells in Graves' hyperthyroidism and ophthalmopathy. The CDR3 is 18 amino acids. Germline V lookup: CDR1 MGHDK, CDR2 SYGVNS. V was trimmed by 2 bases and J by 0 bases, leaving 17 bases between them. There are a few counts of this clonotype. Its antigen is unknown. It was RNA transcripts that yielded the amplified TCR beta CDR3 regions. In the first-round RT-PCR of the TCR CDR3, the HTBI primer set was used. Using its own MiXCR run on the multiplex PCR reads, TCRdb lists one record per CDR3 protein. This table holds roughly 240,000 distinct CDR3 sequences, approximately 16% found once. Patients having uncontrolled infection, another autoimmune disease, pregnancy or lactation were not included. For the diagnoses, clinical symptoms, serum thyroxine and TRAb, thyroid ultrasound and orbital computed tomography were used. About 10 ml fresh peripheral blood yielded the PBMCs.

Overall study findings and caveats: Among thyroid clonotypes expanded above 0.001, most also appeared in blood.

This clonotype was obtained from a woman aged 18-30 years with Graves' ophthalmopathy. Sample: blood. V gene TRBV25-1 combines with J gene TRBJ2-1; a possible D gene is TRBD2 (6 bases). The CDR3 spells CASSEKRNKAGSYNEQFF. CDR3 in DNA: TGTGCCAGCAGTGAAAAAAGGAACAAAGCGGGCTCCTACAATGAGCAGTTCTTC. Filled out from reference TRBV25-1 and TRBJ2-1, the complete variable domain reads EADIYQTPRYLVIGTGKKITLECSQTMGHDKMYWYQQDPGMELHLIHYSYGVNSTEKGDLSSESTVSRIRTEHFPLTLESARPSHTSQYLCASSEKRNKAGSYNEQFFGPGTRLTVL.